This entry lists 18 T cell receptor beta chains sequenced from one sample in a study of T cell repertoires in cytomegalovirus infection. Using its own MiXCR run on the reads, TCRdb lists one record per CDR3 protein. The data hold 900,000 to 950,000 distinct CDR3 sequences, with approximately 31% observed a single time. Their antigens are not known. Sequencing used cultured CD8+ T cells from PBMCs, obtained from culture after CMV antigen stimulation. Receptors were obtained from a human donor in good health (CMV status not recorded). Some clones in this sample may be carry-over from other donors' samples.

Here the CDR3 DNA reads TGTGCCAGCGCCTCAGGGGGCAATGAGCAGTTCTTC. Translated, it gives CASASGGNEQFF. The rearrangement uses TRBV28 and TRBJ2-1; 7 bases agree with TRBD1. Germline CDR1 and CDR2: MDHEN and SYDVKM. V was pared by 8 bases and J by 6 bases, with 4 bases of the junction left unmatched. The CDR3 totals 12 residues.

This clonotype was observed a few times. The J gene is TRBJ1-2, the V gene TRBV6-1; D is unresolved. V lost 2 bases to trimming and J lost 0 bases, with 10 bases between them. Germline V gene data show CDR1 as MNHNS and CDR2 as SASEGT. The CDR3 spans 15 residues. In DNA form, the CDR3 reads TGTGCCAGCAGTGAATTTCGGGTTTCTAACTATGGCTACACCTTC. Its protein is CASSEFRVSNYGYTF.

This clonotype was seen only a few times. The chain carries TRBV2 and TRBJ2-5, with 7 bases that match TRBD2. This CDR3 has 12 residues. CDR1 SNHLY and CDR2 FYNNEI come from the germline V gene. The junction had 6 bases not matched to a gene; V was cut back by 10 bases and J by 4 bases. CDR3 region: CATERGVETQYF. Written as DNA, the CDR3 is TGTGCCACCGAGCGGGGCGTAGAGACCCAGTACTTC. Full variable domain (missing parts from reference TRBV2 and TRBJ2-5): EPEVTQTPSHQVTQMGQEVILRCVPISNHLYFYWYRQILGQKVEFLVSFYNNEISEKSEIFDDQFSVERPDGSNFTLKIRSTKLEDSAMYFCATERGVETQYFGPGTRLLVL.

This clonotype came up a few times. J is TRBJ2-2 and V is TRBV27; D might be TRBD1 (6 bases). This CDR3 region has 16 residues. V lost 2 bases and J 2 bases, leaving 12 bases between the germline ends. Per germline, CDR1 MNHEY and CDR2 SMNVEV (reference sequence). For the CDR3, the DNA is TGTGCCAGCAGTTTAACAGGACAGCTAAACACCGGGGAGCTGTTTTTT. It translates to CASSLTGQLNTGELFF.

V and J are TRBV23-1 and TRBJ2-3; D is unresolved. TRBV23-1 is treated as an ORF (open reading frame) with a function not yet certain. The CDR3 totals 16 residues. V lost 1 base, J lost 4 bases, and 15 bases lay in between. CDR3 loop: CASSQWVLRVPDTQYF. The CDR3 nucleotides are TGCGCCAGCAGTCAATGGGTCTTACGGGTCCCAGATACGCAGTATTTT.

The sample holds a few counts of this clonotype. For the CDR3, the DNA is TGTGCCAGCAGTATCGGACTAGCGGGGGCCTACGAGCAGTACTTC. Its protein product is CASSIGLAGAYEQYF. The gene calls are TRBV27 and TRBJ2-7; 13 bases map to TRBD2. Germline CDR1 and CDR2: MNHEY and SMNVEV (reference sequence). The CDR3 length is 15 residues. Trimming removed 5 bases from V and 2 bases from J; junction bases left unmatched: 3.

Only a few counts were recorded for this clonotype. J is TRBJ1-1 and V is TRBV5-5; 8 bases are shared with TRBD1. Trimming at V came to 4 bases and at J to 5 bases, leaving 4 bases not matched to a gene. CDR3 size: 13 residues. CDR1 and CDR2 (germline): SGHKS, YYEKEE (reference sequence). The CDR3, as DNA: TGTGCCAGCAGCCACGGACAGGGAACTGAAGCTTTCTTT. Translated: CASSHGQGTEAFF. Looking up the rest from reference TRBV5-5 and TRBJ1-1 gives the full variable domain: DAGVTQSPTHLIKTRGQQVTLRCSPISGHKSVSWYQQVLGQGPQFIFQYYEKEERGRGNFPDRFSARQFPNYSSELNVNALLLGDSALYLCASSHGQGTEAFFGQGTRLTVV.

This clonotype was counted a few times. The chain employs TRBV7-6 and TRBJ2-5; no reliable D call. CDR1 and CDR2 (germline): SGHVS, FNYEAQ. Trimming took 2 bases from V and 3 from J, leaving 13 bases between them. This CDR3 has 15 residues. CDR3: CASSLLHRSEETQYF. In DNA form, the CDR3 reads TGTGCCAGCAGCTTATTGCACCGATCTGAAGAGACCCAGTACTTC.

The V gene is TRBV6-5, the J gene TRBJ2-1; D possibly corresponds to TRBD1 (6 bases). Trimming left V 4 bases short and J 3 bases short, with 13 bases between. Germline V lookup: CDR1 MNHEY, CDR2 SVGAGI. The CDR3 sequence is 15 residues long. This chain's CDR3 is CASSSSGAGYNEQFF. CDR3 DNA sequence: TGTGCCAGCAGTTCATCAGGGGCGGGCTACAATGAGCAGTTCTTC.

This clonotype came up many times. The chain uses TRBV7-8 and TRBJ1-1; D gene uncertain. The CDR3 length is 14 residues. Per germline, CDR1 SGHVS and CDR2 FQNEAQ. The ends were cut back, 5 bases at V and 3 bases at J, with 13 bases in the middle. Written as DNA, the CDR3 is TGTGCCAGCAGCGTGGGGTTAGGGCACACTGAAGCTTTCTTT. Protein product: CASSVGLGHTEAFF. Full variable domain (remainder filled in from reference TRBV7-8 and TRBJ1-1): GAGVSQSPRYKVAKRGQDVALRCDPISGHVSLFWYQQALGQGPEFLTYFQNEAQLDKSGLPSDRFFAERPEGSVSTLKIQRTQQEDSAVYLCASSVGLGHTEAFFGQGTRLTVV.

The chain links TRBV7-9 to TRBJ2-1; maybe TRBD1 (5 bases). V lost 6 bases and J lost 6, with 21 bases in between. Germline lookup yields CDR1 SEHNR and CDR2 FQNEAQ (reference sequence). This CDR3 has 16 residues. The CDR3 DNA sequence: TGTGCCAGCAGGACGAACTTAGGCCTTAGGGGCAATGAGCAGTTCTTC. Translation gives CASRTNLGLRGNEQFF.

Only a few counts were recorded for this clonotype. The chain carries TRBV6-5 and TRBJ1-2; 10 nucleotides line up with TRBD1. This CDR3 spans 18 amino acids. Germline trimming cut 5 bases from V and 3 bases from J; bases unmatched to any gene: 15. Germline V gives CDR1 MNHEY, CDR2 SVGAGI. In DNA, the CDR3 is TGTGCCAGCAGTGCGACAGGGGGCGCGTTCGCTTGGGACTATGGCTACACCTTC. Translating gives CASSATGGAFAWDYGYTF.

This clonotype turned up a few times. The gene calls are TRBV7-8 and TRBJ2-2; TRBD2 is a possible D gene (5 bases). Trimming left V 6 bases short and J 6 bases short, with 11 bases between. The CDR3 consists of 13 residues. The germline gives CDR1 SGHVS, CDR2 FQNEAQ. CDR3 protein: CASRPTSSGELFF. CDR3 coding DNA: TGTGCCAGCAGGCCTACTAGTTCCGGGGAGCTGTTTTTT.

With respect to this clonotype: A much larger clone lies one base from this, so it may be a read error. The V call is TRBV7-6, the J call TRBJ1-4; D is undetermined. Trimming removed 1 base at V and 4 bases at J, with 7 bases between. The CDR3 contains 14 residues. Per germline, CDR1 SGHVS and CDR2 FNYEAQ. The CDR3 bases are TGTGCCAGCAGCTTAGACGGGGTTAATGAAAAACTGTTTTTT. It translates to CASSLDGVNEKLFF.

The CDR3 region is CASSLGDAETQYF. CDR3 DNA sequence: TGTGCCAGCAGCTTAGGGGATGCAGAGACCCAGTACTTC. The gene calls are TRBV5-4 and TRBJ2-5, with TRBD1 as a possible D gene (5 bases). The V end was cut by 2 bases, the J end by 4 bases, with 9 bases between. CDR3 length: 13 residues. Per the germline V gene, CDR1 is SGHNT and CDR2 is YYREEE (reference sequence). Combining the CDR3 with reference TRBV5-4 and TRBJ2-5 gives the whole variable domain ETGVTQSPTHLIKTRGQQVTLRCSSQSGHNTVSWYQQALGQGPQFIFQYYREEENGRGNFPPRFSGLQFPNYSSELNVNALELDDSALYLCASSLGDAETQYFGPGTRLLVL.

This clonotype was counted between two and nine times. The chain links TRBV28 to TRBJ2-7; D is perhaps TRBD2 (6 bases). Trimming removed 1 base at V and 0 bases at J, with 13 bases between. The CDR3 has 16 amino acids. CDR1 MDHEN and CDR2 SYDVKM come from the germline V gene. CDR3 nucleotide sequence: TGTGCCAGCAGTTTATCCCTTGGCGGGACCTCCTACGAGCAGTACGTC. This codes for CASSLSLGGTSYEQYV.

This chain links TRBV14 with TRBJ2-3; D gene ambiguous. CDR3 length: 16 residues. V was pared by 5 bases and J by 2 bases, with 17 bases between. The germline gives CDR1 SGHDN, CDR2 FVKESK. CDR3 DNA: TGTGCCAGCAGCGAAGGAGTCGTCAGGTCCACAGATACGCAGTATTTT. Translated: CASSEGVVRSTDTQYF.

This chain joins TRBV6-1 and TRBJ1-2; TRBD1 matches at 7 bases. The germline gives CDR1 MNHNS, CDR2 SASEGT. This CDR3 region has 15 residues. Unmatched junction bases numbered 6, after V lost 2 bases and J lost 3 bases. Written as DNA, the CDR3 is TGTGCCAGCAGTGAATTGGACGGGACAGACTATGGCTACACCTTC. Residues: CASSELDGTDYGYTF.